These 5 T cell receptor beta chains were sequenced from one sample in a study of blood T cell repertoires in COVID-19. Clones were read by immunoSEQ multiplex PCR, and TCRdb kept only the in-frame ones, dropping some. The sample has 140,000 to 150,000 clones; roughly 76% are singletons. What was sequenced was peripheral blood. All receptors come from a human donor with acute or convalescent COVID-19. The donor label of this sample is uncertain.

CDR3 loop: CASSSGQGYSPLHF. CDR3 in DNA: TGTGCCAGCAGCTCGGGACAGGGGTATTCACCCCTCCACTTT. The chain links TRBV27 to TRBJ1-6; 10 bases fit TRBD1. J gave up 8 bases and V 6 bases, and 4 bases lay outside the gene matches. This CDR3 is built from 14 residues. Per germline, CDR1 MNHEY and CDR2 SMNVEV (reference sequence).

The genes are TRBV5-1 and TRBJ1-2; unclear D gene. This CDR3 has 12 amino acids. Germline CDR1 and CDR2: SGHRS and YFSETQ. Trimming pared 4 bases from V and 7 bases from J, leaving 11 bases between. The CDR3 sequence: CASSPGRSGYTF. The CDR3 DNA reads TGCGCCAGCAGCCCCGGCCGGAGTGGCTACACCTTC.

This clone was seen a handful of times. The genes are TRBV12-3 or TRBV12-4 and TRBJ1-2; D is undetermined. The V end was cut by 3 bases, the J end by 3 bases, with 8 bases between. CDR3 length equals 13 residues. The CDR3 bases are TGTGCCAGCAGTTTCGAGCCCGACTATGGCTACACCTTC. The encoded protein is CASSFEPDYGYTF.

V gene TRBV6-1 combines with J gene TRBJ2-7, with a tentative D call TRBD2 (6 bases). The CDR3 contains 15 residues. V was shortened by 2 bases and J by 1 base, with 12 bases between the two germline ends. Germline CDR1 is MNHNS and CDR2 is SASEGT. CDR3 sequence (DNA): TGTGCCAGCAGTGAAACGGCAGGGAGGTCCTACGAGCAGTACTTC. Its translation is CASSETAGRSYEQYF.

The chain is built from TRBV9 and TRBJ2-1; 7 bases are a match to TRBD1. V shed 0 bases, J shed 8 bases, and the junction held 11 bases outside the gene matches. CDR3 length equals 16 residues. Germline V gives CDR1 SGDLS, CDR2 YYNGEE. The CDR3 loop is CASSVAPDRVDDEQFF. The CDR3 DNA is TGTGCCAGCAGCGTAGCCCCAGACAGGGTCGACGATGAGCAGTTCTTC. The whole variable domain, remainder taken from reference TRBV9 and TRBJ2-1, is DSGVTQTPKHLITATGQRVTLRCSPRSGDLSVYWYQQSLDQGLQFLIQYYNGEERAKGNILERFSAQQFPDLHSELNLSSLELGDSALYFCASSVAPDRVDDEQFFGPGTRLTVL.